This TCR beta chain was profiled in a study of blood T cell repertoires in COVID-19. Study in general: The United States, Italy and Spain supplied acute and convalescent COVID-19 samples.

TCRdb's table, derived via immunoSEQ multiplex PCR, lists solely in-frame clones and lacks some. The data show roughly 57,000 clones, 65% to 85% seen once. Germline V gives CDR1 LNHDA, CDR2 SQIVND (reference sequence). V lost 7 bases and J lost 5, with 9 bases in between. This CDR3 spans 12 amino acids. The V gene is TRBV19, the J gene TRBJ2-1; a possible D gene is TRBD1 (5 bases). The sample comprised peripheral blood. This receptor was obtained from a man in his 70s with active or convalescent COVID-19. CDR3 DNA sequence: TGTGCCAGTAATGCAGGGAACAATGAGCAGTTCTTC. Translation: CASNAGNNEQFF. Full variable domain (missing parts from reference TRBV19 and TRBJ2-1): DGGITQSPKYLFRKEGQNVTLSCEQNLNHDAMYWYRQDPGQGLRLIYYSQIVNDFQKGDIAEGYSVSREKKESFPLTVTSAQKNPTAFYLCASNAGNNEQFFGPGTRLTVL.